A single sample is the source of the 15 T cell receptor beta chains below, sequenced in a study of blood T cell repertoires in COVID-19. Method: immunoSEQ multiplex PCR; TCRdb's copy keeps in-frame clones and lacks some. The sample lists roughly 250,000 clones; 84% were seen once. The sample comprised peripheral blood. Receptors originate from a woman aged 40 to 50 who had recovered from COVID-19.

The chain employs TRBV6-6 and TRBJ1-5; the D is unclear. Germline lookup yields CDR1 MNHNY and CDR2 SVGAGI (reference sequence). The CDR3 contains 16 residues. The V and J ends lost 2 bases and 5 bases respectively, with 16 bases between them. The chain's CDR3 is CASSYRQVVDDQPQHF. CDR3 in DNA: TGTGCCAGCAGTTACCGGCAGGTCGTGGATGATCAGCCCCAGCATTTT.

V and J are TRBV3-1 (or the pseudogene TRBV3-2) and TRBJ2-1, with 12 bases fitting TRBD2. CDR3 size: 15 residues. V lost 6 bases to trimming and J lost 4 bases; unmatched junction nucleotides: 4. Germline values: CDR1 LGHDT, CDR2 YNNKEL (reference sequence). The CDR3 region is CASRTTSGGYNEQFF. The CDR3 DNA reads as TGTGCCAGCAGAACGACTAGCGGGGGATACAATGAGCAGTTCTTC.

The chain joins TRBV10-3 to TRBJ2-1, with D possibly matching TRBD2 (5 bases). This CDR3 is 15 amino acids long. V was clipped by 0 bases and J by 4 bases, with 10 bases between them. Germline V lookup: CDR1 ENHRY, CDR2 SYGVKD. CDR3 residues: CAISESSGDYNEQFF. CDR3 DNA sequence: TGTGCCATCAGTGAGTCAAGCGGTGATTACAATGAGCAGTTCTTC.

The V and J genes are TRBV6-5 and TRBJ1-5; D unresolved. V lost 6 bases to trimming and J lost 5 bases, with 5 bases between them. The length of the CDR3 is 11 residues. Germline loops: CDR1 MNHEY, CDR2 SVGAGI. The CDR3: CASSQYQPQHF. As DNA, the CDR3 is TGTGCCAGCAGCCAATATCAGCCCCAGCATTTT.

V usage is TRBV5-1 and J usage is TRBJ1-2; D ambiguous. This CDR3 has 17 amino acids. The V gene lost 1 base and the J gene lost 3 bases, with 19 bases spanning the gap. Germline V gene lookup returns CDR1 SGHRS and CDR2 YFSETQ. The CDR3 DNA sequence: TGCGCCAGCAGCTTGTCGTTGTGGAGGGAGGATGACTATGGCTACACCTTC. Translation gives CASSLSLWREDDYGYTF.

This chain uses TRBV10-3 with TRBJ1-5; possible D gene TRBD1, 5 bases. Trimming removed 11 bases from V and 3 bases from J, with 11 bases in between. The CDR3 is 12 residues long. CDR1 ENHRY and CDR2 SYGVKD come from the germline V gene. The CDR3 is CAVGGNNQPQHF. CDR3 nucleotides: TGTGCCGTCGGGGGGAACAATCAGCCCCAGCATTTT.

The rearrangement links TRBV5-6 to TRBJ2-3, with D possibly being TRBD1 (6 bases). V was pared by 4 bases and J by 4 bases, with 10 bases between. The germline V gene has CDR1 SGHDT and CDR2 YYEEEE. CDR3 size: 13 residues. The CDR3 bases are TGTGCCAGCAGCGGGGCAGGGGCAGATACGCAGTATTTT. The encoded protein is CASSGAGADTQYF.

V gene TRBV7-3 combines with J gene TRBJ2-1; TRBD2 is a possible D gene (6 bases). CDR3 length: 13 amino acids. CDR1 is SGHTA, CDR2 FQGTGA, per germline. Trimming stripped 5 bases from V and 10 bases from J, with 15 bases between. CDR3 nucleotide sequence: TGTGCCAGCAGCCCCGGACGGGAGCGAGAGCAGTTCTTC. Protein sequence: CASSPGREREQFF.

V and J are TRBV4-1 and TRBJ1-5, with D possibly matching TRBD1 (6 bases). The germline V gene has CDR1 MGHRA and CDR2 YSYEKL. Trimming pared 2 bases from V and 5 bases from J, leaving 16 bases between. The CDR3 length is 16 residues. The CDR3 DNA reads TGCGCCAGCAGCCAATCGTCCAGGGGTCGGGATCAGCCCCAGCATTTT. This translates into CASSQSSRGRDQPQHF.

V usage is TRBV24-1 and J usage is TRBJ2-4, with 7 bases aligning to TRBD1. Germline CDR1 reads KGHDR; CDR2 reads SFDVKD. This CDR3 spans 15 amino acids. Trimming at V came to 4 bases and at J to 2 bases, leaving 4 bases not matched to a gene. CDR3 in DNA: TGTGCCACCAGTGAGCGACAGGGAACCAAAAACATTCAGTACTTC. As protein: CATSERQGTKNIQYF.

The DNA for the CDR3 is TGTGCCAGCAGTAACACAGGGCTTGGGGATGAAAAACTGTTTTTT. It translates to CASSNTGLGDEKLFF. The chain has TRBV28 and TRBJ1-4; D is perhaps TRBD1 (6 bases). V was trimmed by 5 bases and J by 6 bases, leaving 16 bases between them. Germline V CDR1 and CDR2: MDHEN, SYDVKM. The CDR3 extends over 15 amino acids.

This clone appeared a few times. The chain has TRBV28 and TRBJ1-1, with D hard to call. This CDR3 comprises 14 residues. Germline CDR1 and CDR2: MDHEN and SYDVKM. The V end was cut by 6 bases, the J end by 5 bases, with 16 bases between. The CDR3 sequence: CASSPSLGRTEAFF. CDR3 sequence (DNA): TGTGCCAGCAGCCCAAGCTTGGGGAGGACTGAAGCTTTCTTT.

This clone appeared once. The CDR3 bases are TGTGCCAGCAGTGAGCTAGGAAAACTGTTTTTT. Protein: CASSELGKLFF. The rearrangement uses TRBV6-1 and TRBJ1-4; D uncertain. From germline, CDR1 is MNHNS and CDR2 SASEGT. The CDR3 has 11 residues. V lost 3 bases and J 10 bases, leaving 6 bases between the germline ends.

The chain couples TRBV28 to TRBJ1-3; D gene unclear. This CDR3 contains 14 residues. Germline CDR1 reads MDHEN; CDR2 reads SYDVKM. Trimming cost V 5 bases and J 0 bases, with 8 bases left between them. The CDR3 loop is CASSSTGSGNTIYF. The CDR3 DNA follows: TGTGCCAGCAGTAGTACGGGCTCTGGAAACACCATATATTTT. Full variable domain (outside the CDR3, taken from reference TRBV28 and TRBJ1-3): DVKVTQSSRYLVKRTGEKVFLECVQDMDHENMFWYRQDPGLGLRLIYFSYDVKMKEKGDIPEGYSVSREKKERFSLILESASTNQTSMYLCASSSTGSGNTIYFGEGSWLTVV.

In this sample, this clone turned up once. V gene TRBV7-9 combines with J gene TRBJ1-4, with D perhaps matching TRBD1 (6 bases). The CDR3 loop spans 18 amino acids. V lost 3 bases and J 8 bases, leaving 25 bases between the germline ends. Per germline, CDR1 SEHNR and CDR2 FQNEAQ (reference sequence). CDR3 loop: CASSFGQLRSRVVEKLFF. The CDR3 nucleotides are TGTGCCAGCAGCTTCGGACAGTTAAGGTCCCGGGTAGTGGAAAAACTGTTTTTT.